Listed here are 12 T cell receptor beta chains from one sample, sequenced in a study of cytomegalovirus exposure and HLA in healthy donors. The study ran its PCR with 60 Vbeta and 13 Jbeta primers. The protocol was immunoSEQ multiplex PCR, while the TCRdb copy is restricted to in-frame clones and leaves out a portion. The sample contains around 150,000 clones, around 79% of which appear only once. The sample comprised PBMCs. The origin of the receptors is a male donor in good health and CMV-seronegative.

This clone came up once. The rearrangement joins TRBV5-1 to TRBJ1-5, with D hard to call. The CDR3 sequence is 13 residues long. The V gene's germline CDR1 is SGHRS and CDR2 YFSETQ. V gave up 4 bases and J gave up 4 bases, with 9 bases separating them. As DNA, the CDR3 is TGCGCCAGCAGCGAGACGGGGAATCAGCCCCAGCATTTT. Encoded protein: CASSETGNQPQHF.

The genes are TRBV13 and TRBJ2-7, with 8 bases matching TRBD1. Germline assignment: CDR1 PRHDT and CDR2 FYEKMQ (reference sequence). Trimming removed 5 bases from V and 6 bases from J; junction bases left unmatched: 12. The CDR3 is made up of 15 amino acids. The CDR3 coding sequence is TGTGCCAGCAGCCAGGGGGCGCATCGTCGAGCCGAGCAGTACTTC. Protein product: CASSQGAHRRAEQYF.

This clone occurred a few times. The chain joins TRBV6-1 to TRBJ1-4; weak D call: TRBD1 (6 bases). Germline-derived CDR1 and CDR2 are MNHNS and SASEGT. The CDR3 is made up of 15 amino acids. Trimming left V 1 base short and J 8 bases short, with 14 bases between. For the CDR3, the DNA is TGTGCCAGCAGTGAAGGAGGGACAAAAGGAGAAAAACTGTTTTTT. Protein: CASSEGGTKGEKLFF.

The rearrangement joins TRBV2 to TRBJ1-1, with D hard to call. This CDR3 is built from 15 residues. V dropped 7 bases and J dropped 1 base, with 16 bases sitting between them. The germline V gene has CDR1 SNHLY and CDR2 FYNNEI. The CDR3 sequence: CASKRAVNSNTEAFF. CDR3 nucleotide sequence: TGTGCCAGCAAGAGGGCCGTGAATTCGAACACTGAAGCTTTCTTT.

The chain uses TRBV4-3 and TRBJ1-1, with D unclear. The CDR3 totals 13 residues. Trimming stripped 0 bases from V and 4 bases from J, with 6 bases between. Per germline, CDR1 LGHNA and CDR2 YSLEER. The chain's CDR3 is CASSQDSGTEAFF. CDR3 bases: TGCGCCAGCAGCCAAGATTCAGGCACTGAAGCTTTCTTT.

The chain links TRBV15 to TRBJ1-1; D remains ambiguous. The V and J ends lost 4 bases and 6 bases respectively, with 15 bases between them. CDR3 length equals 14 residues. Germline V lookup: CDR1 LNHNV, CDR2 YYDKDF (reference sequence). In nucleotides, the CDR3 is TGTGCCACCAGCACCGGATCGGGGATCGCTGAAGCTTTCTTT. It codes for CATSTGSGIAEAFF.

The chain joins TRBV29-1 to TRBJ2-1; 7 bases match TRBD2. Germline V gene lookup returns CDR1 SQVTM and CDR2 ANQGSEA. V lost 2 bases to trimming and J lost 6 bases; unmatched junction nucleotides: 10. The CDR3 totals 15 residues. The CDR3 region is CSVEFVGGRANEQFF. In DNA form, the CDR3 reads TGCAGCGTTGAATTTGTGGGAGGGCGGGCCAATGAGCAGTTCTTC.

V and J are TRBV30 and TRBJ2-3; 8 bases line up with TRBD2. This CDR3 region has 19 residues. J gave up 1 base and V 1 base, and 16 bases lay outside the gene matches. Germline CDR1 GTSNPN, CDR2 SVGIG (reference sequence). For the CDR3, the DNA is TGTGCCTGGAGTGACGGGGTAGCGGGGCTCTGGGGGGGCACAGATACGCAGTATTTT. Translated, it gives CAWSDGVAGLWGGTDTQYF.

The rearrangement uses TRBV10-1 and TRBJ2-2; perhaps TRBD1 as D (6 bases). Germline values: CDR1 WNHNN, CDR2 SYGVQD (reference sequence). CDR3 size: 14 residues. The V and J ends lost 7 bases and 5 bases respectively, with 14 bases between them. The CDR3, as DNA: TGCGCCAGCAACCCGACAGGATATACCGGGGAGCTGTTTTTT. Translated, it gives CASNPTGYTGELFF.

This clone was counted many times. This sequence joins TRBV2 and TRBJ1-1; D might be TRBD1 (5 bases). Per the germline V gene, CDR1 is SNHLY and CDR2 is FYNNEI. The CDR3 is 14 amino acids. Trimming stripped 6 bases from V and 1 base from J, with 12 bases between. The CDR3 protein is CASSQPDRNTEAFF. For the CDR3, the DNA is TGTGCCAGCAGCCAACCCGACAGGAACACTGAAGCTTTCTTT.

The V gene is TRBV10-3, the J gene TRBJ1-6, with D uncertain. CDR3 length: 14 amino acids. Between the trimmed V and J ends, which lost 6 bases and 7 bases, there was a span of 13 bases. Germline loops: CDR1 ENHRY, CDR2 SYGVKD. CDR3 nucleotides: TGTGCCATCAGCGCCGATATGGAGAATTCACCCCTCCACTTT. This codes for CAISADMENSPLHF.

This chain links TRBV7-9 with TRBJ2-1; 12 nucleotides agree with TRBD2. Trimming took 2 bases from V and 6 from J; bases not matched to a gene: 8. Germline lookup yields CDR1 SEHNR and CDR2 FQNEAQ (reference sequence). The CDR3 is 17 amino acids. CDR3 region: CASSLRATSGRSNEQFF. CDR3 nucleotides: TGTGCCAGCAGCTTACGGGCCACTAGCGGGAGGAGCAATGAGCAGTTCTTC.